These T cell receptor beta chains were read from a single sample in a study of blood T cell repertoires in COVID-19. Assay used: immunoSEQ multiplex PCR; TCRdb lists only in-frame clones, some missing. The data hold under 95,000 clones, with around 85% observed a single time. The sequenced sample was peripheral blood. These receptor sequences come from a man older than 75 in a cohort sampled during active COVID-19. CDR3s include the opening cysteine and the closing phenylalanine or tryptophan. Only part of the rows carry a size: once, few, many, or a class if the clone is expanded.

NA,TRBV5-4,CASSSALRAGNYGYTF
NA,TRBV5-1,CASSLDSYGYTF
NA,TRBV5-1,CASSLRGALQETQYF
NA,TRBV4-1,CASRMTGDYGYTF
NA,TRBV19,CASSITSGNNYGYTF
NA,TRBV19,CASSIDLETARAGNTIYF
NA,TRBV10-3,CAISGRLGTNTGELFF
once,TRBV5-6,CASSLIGGGAVDTQYF
NA,TRBV5-4,CASSLLSGHGAFF
NA,TRBV7-9,CASRGTGYGYTF
NA,TRBV29-1,CSVDIVSMNTEAFF
NA,TRBV6-1,CASSEFRGIPYEQYF
once,TRBV29-1,CSVVRGWNTEAFF
NA,TRBV4-2,CASSQEGGRITGELFF